This TCR beta chain was observed in a study of T cell clonotyping in hematopoietic cell transplantation. The protocol was immunoSEQ multiplex PCR, while the TCRdb copy is restricted to in-frame clones and leaves out a portion. The sample holds approximately 20,000 clones; more than 75% are singletons and the top ten take approximately 8.4%. The time point was: recipient sample about 28 days before transplant, after cytoreduction. This TCR was sampled from a man aged 45-65 years with acute myeloid leukemia. Some clones in this sample may be carry-over from other donors' samples. The sequencing here drew on peripheral blood mononuclear cells, taken before stem cell transplant.

As DNA, the CDR3 is TGTGCCAGCAGCCCCACCCTAGGTAATGAGCAGTTCTTC. It specifies CASSPTLGNEQFF. This chain connects TRBV21-1 to TRBJ2-1; the DNA was not compared with TRBD2, the D call given in the table. TRBV21-1 is a pseudogene. CDR3 size: 13 residues.